The present entry profiles one TCR beta chain with its context. This record belongs to a study of OX40 agonist ivuxolimab in advanced cancers. Produced via immunoSEQ multiplex PCR; TCRdb's table is partial and in-frame only. The sample carries about 72,000 clones, roughly 87% recorded once. V lost 2 bases to trimming and J lost 1 base, with 21 bases between them. This CDR3 has 18 residues. Germline CDR1 KGHSH, CDR2 LQKENI. The starting material was CD4+ or CD8+ T cells sorted from blood, obtained in a trial of the OX40 agonist ivuxolimab. The gene calls are TRBV18 and TRBJ2-7, with D perhaps assigned TRBD1 or TRBD2 (5 bases each). The sequence derives from an adult with an advanced solid tumor such as melanoma, head and neck, liver or kidney cancer. The CDR3 is CASSPGTSGTRTSYEQYF. The CDR3 DNA is TGTGCCAGCTCACCAGGTACCTCTGGGACGCGTACATCCTACGAGCAGTACTTC.